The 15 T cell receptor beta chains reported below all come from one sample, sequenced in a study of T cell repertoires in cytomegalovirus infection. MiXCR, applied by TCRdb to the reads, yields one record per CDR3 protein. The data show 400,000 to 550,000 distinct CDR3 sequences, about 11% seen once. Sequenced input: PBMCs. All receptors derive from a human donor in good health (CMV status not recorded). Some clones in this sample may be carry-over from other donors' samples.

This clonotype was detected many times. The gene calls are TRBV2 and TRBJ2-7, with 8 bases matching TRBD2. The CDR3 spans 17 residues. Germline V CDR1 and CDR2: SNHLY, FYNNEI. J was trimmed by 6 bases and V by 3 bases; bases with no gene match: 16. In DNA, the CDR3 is TGTGCCAGCAGTGATCTTCCGGGAGGGGGGAGGTCGGTCGAGCAGTACTTC. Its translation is CASSDLPGGGRSVEQYF.

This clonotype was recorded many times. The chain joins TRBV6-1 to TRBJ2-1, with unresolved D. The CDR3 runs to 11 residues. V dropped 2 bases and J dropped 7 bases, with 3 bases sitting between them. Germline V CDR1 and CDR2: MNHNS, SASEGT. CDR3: CASSELNEQFF. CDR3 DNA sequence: TGTGCCAGCAGTGAACTGAATGAGCAGTTCTTC.

As DNA, the CDR3 is TGTGCCACCAGCAGGCAGAGGTCTGGCAATCAGCCCCAGCATTTT. The encoded protein is CATSRQRSGNQPQHF. This chain links TRBV15 with TRBJ1-5; no definite D call. This CDR3 is built from 15 residues. Germline V gene data show CDR1 as LNHNV and CDR2 as YYDKDF (reference sequence). The V end lost 3 bases, the J end lost 2 bases, and 11 bases lay between the germline ends.

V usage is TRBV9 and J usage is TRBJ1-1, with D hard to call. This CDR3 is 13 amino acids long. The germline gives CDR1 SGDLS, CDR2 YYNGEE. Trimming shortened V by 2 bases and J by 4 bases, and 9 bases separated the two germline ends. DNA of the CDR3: TGTGCCAGCAGCGTTAGGGAGACCACTGAAGCTTTCTTT. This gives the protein CASSVRETTEAFF.

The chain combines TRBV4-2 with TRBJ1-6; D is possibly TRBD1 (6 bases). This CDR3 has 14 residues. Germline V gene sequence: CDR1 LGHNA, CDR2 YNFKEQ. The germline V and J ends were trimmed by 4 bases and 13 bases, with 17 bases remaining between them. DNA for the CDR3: TGTGCCAGCAGCCCACCCCCGGGGGCCGCGCCCCTCCACTTT. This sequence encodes CASSPPPGAAPLHF.

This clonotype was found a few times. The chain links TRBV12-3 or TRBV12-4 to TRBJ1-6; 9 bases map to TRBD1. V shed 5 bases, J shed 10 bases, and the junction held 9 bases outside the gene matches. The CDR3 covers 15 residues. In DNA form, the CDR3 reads TGTGCCAGCAGTACGGGACAGGGAGTCAGCTCACCCCTCCACTTT. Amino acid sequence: CASSTGQGVSSPLHF.

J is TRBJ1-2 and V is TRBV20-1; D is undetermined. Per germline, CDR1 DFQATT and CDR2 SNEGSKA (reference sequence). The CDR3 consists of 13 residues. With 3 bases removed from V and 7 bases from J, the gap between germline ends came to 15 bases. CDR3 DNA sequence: TGCAGTGCTAGTGTCGACCGCCGTGCTGGCTACACCTTC. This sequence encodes CSASVDRRAGYTF.

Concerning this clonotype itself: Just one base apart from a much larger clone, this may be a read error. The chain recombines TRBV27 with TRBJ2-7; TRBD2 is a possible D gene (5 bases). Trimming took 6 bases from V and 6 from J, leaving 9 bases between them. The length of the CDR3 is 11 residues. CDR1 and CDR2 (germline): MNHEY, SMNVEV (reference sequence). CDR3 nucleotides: TGTGCCAGCAGGAGGGAAAGCGAGCAGTACTTC. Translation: CASRRESEQYF.

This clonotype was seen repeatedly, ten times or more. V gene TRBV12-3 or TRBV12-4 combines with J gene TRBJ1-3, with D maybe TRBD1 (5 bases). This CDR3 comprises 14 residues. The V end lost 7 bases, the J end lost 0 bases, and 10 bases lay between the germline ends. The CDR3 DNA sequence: TGTGCCAGCAACCCCGACAGCTCTGGAAACACCATATATTTT. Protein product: CASNPDSSGNTIYF.

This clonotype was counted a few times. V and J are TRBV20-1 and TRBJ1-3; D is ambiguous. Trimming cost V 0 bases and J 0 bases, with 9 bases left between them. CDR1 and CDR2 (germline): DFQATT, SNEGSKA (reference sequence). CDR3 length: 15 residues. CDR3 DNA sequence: TGCAGTGCTAGAGATCGAGGAAGCTCTGGAAACACCATATATTTT. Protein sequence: CSARDRGSSGNTIYF.

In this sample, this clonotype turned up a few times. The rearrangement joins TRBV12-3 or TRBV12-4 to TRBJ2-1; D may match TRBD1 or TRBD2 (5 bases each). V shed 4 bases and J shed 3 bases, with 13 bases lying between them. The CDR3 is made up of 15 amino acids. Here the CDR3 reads CASSSGPPDYNEQFF. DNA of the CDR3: TGTGCCAGCAGTTCGGGACCTCCTGACTACAATGAGCAGTTCTTC.

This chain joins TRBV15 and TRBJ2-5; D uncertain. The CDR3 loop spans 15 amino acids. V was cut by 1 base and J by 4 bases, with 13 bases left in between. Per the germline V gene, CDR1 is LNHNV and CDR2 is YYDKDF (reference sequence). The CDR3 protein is CATSRAPYWGETQYF. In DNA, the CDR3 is TGTGCCACCAGCAGAGCCCCATACTGGGGAGAGACCCAGTACTTC.

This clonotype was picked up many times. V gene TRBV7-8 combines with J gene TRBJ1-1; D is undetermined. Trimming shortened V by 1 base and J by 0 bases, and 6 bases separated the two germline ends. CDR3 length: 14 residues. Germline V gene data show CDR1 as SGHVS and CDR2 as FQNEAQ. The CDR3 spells CASSLDVVNTEAFF. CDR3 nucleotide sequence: TGTGCCAGCAGCTTAGACGTAGTGAACACTGAAGCTTTCTTT.

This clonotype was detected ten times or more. The CDR3 bases are TGTGCCAGCAGCGTAGATGGCCTTGGGGCAGACATTCAGTACTTC. It encodes CASSVDGLGADIQYF. The gene calls are TRBV9 and TRBJ2-4; tentatively, D is TRBD1 (5 bases). Germline V CDR1 and CDR2: SGDLS, YYNGEE. Trimming pared 0 bases from V and 8 bases from J, leaving 15 bases between. This CDR3 has 15 residues.

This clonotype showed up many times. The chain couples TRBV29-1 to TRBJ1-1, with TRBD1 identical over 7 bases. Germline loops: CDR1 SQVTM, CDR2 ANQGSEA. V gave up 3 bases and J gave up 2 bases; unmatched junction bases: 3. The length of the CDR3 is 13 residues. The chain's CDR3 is CSVDRQGNTEAFF. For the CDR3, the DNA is TGCAGCGTTGATAGACAGGGTAACACTGAAGCTTTCTTT.